This T cell receptor (beta chain) was identified in a study of blood T cell repertoires in COVID-19. Study summary: Spain, Italy and the United States supplied samples that represented acute and convalescent COVID-19. Sources were T cells, B-cell-depleted T cells, or PBMCs; the material itself was cDNA or gDNA.

Per the study methods: Reference gene primers were amplified, and this amplification served to estimate nucleated cell counts. TCRdb's copy holds only in-frame clones and misses some; the assay was immunoSEQ multiplex PCR. The DNA gave D and trimming, while V, J and clone size come from that table. The data contain 150,000 to 200,000 clones, about four fifths of them singletons. Trimming took 7 bases from V and 1 from J, leaving 13 bases between them. The CDR3 runs 14 residues. In germline, CDR1 is SGHTA, CDR2 FQGNSA. This sequence originates from a man in his 60s with acute or convalescent COVID-19. The rearrangement uses TRBV7-2 and TRBJ1-1, with a weak D call TRBD1 (5 bases). The specimen sequenced was peripheral blood. CDR3: CASKNKGQNTEAFF. The CDR3 DNA is TGTGCCAGCAAGAATAAGGGGCAGAACACTGAAGCTTTCTTT. The full variable domain, with the rest looked up from reference TRBV7-2 and TRBJ1-1, is GAGVSQSPSNKVTEKGKDVELRCDPISGHTALYWYRQSLGQGLEFLIYFQGNSAPDKSGLPSDRFSAERTGGSVSTLTIQRTQQEDSAVYLCASKNKGQNTEAFFGQGTRLTVV.